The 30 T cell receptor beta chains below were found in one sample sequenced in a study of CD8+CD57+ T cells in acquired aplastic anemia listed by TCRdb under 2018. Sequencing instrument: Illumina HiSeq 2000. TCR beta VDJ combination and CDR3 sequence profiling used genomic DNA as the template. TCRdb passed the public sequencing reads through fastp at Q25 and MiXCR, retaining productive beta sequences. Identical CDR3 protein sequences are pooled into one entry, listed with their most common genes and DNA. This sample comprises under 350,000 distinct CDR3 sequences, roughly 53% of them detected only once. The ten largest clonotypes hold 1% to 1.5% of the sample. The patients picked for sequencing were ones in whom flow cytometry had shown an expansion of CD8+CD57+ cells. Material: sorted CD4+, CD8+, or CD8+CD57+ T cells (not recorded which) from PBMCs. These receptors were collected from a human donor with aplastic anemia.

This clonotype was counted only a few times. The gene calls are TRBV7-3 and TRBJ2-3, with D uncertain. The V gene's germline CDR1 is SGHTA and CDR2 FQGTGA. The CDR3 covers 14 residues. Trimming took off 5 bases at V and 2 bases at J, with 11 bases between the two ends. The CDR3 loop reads CASSPQPNTDTQYF. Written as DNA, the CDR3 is TGTGCCAGCAGCCCCCAACCGAACACAGATACGCAGTATTTT.

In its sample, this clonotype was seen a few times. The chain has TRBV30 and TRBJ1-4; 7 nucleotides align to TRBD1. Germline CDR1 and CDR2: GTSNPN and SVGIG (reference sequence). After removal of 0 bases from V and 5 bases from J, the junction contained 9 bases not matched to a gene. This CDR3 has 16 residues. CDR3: CAWSVAWTGENEKLFF. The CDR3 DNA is TGTGCCTGGAGTGTAGCGTGGACAGGTGAGAATGAAAAACTGTTTTTT.

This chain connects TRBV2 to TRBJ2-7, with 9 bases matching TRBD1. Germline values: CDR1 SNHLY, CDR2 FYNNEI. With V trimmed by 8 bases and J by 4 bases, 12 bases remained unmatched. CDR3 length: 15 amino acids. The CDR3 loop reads CASLYRDRDIYEQYF. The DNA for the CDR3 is TGTGCCAGCTTATACCGGGACAGGGACATATACGAGCAGTACTTC. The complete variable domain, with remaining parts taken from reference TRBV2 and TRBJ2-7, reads EPEVTQTPSHQVTQMGQEVILRCVPISNHLYFYWYRQILGQKVEFLVSFYNNEISEKSEIFDDQFSVERPDGSNFTLKIRSTKLEDSAMYFCASLYRDRDIYEQYFGPGTRLTVT.

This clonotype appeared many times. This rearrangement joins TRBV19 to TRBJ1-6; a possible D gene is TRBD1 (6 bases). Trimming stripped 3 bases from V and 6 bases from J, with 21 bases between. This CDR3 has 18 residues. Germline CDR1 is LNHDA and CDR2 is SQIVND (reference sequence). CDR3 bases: TGTGCCAGTAGTATCGGTTCAGCCGGGACACTTACTAATTCACCCCTCCACTTT. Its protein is CASSIGSAGTLTNSPLHF.

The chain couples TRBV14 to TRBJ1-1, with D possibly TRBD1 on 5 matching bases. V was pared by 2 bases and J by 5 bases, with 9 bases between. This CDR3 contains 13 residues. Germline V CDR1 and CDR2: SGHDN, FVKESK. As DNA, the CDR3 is TGTGCCAGCAGCCAATCGGGGGTGACTGAAGCTTTCTTT. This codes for CASSQSGVTEAFF.

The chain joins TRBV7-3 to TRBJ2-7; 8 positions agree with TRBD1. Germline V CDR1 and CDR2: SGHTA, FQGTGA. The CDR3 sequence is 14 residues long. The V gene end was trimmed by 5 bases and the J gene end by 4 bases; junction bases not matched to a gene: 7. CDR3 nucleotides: TGTGCCAGCAGCCCCTCGGGGACAGGTTACGAGCAGTACTTC. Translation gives CASSPSGTGYEQYF.

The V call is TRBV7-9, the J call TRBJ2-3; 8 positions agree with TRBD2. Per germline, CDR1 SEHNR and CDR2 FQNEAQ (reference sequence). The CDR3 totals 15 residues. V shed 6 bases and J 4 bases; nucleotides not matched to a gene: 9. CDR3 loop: CASRLLAGNPDTQYF. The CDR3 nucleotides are TGTGCCAGCAGACTATTAGCGGGGAACCCAGATACGCAGTATTTT.

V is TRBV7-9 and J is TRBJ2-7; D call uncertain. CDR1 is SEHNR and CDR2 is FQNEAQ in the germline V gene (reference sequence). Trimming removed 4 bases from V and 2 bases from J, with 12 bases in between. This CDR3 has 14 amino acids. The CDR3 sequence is CASSSRILTYEQYF. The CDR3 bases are TGTGCCAGCAGCTCCCGGATATTGACCTACGAGCAGTACTTC. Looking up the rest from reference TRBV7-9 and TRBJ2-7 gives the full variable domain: DTGVSQNPRHKITKRGQNVTFRCDPISEHNRLYWYRQTLGQGPEFLTYFQNEAQLEKSRLLSDRFSAERPKGSFSTLEIQRTEQGDSAMYLCASSSRILTYEQYFGPGTRLTVT.

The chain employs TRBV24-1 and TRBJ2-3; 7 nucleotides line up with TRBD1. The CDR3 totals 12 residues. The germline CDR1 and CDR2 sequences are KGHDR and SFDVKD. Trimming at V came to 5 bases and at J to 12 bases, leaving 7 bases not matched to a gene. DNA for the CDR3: TGTGCCACCAGTGGTGGGACAGATCCCCAGTATTTT. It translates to CATSGGTDPQYF.

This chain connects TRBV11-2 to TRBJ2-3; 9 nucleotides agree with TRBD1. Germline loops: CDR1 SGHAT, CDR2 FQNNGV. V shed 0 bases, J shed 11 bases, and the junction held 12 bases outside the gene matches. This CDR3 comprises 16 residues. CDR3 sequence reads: CASSLDHGTGLNEQYF. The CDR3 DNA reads TGTGCCAGCAGCTTAGACCACGGGACAGGGTTAAATGAGCAGTATTTT.

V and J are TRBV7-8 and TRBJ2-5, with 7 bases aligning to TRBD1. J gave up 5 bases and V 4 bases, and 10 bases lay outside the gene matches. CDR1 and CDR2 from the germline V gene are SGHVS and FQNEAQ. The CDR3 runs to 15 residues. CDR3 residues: CASSSGVPRGETQYF. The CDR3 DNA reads TGTGCCAGCAGCTCAGGGGTACCCAGGGGGGAGACCCAGTACTTC.

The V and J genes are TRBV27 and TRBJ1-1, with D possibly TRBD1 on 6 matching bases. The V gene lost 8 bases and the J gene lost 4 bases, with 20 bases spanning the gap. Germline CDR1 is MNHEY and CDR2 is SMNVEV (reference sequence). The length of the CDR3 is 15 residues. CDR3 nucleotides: TGTGCCAGCCGGCGGGAATCAGGGGTCGGCACTGAAGCTTTCTTT. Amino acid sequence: CASRRESGVGTEAFF.

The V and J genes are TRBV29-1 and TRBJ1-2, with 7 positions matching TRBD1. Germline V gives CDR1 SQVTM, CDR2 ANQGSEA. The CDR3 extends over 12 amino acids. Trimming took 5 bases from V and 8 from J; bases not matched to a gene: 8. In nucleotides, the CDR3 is TGCAGCGTTCCCGACAGGGCAGGCGGCTACACCTTC. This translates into CSVPDRAGGYTF.

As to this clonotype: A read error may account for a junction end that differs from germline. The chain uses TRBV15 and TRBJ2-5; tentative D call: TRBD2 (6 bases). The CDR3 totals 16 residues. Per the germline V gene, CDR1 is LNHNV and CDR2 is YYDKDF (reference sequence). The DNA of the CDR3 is TGTGCCACCAGCAGAGGACTAGGAGGCACCGGGGCCCCCGTCTCCTTC. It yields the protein CATSRGLGGTGAPVSF.

CDR3 DNA: TGTGCCAGTAGTATCTTCGGAGACTCTGGGGCCAACGTCCTGACTTTC. This gives the protein CASSIFGDSGANVLTF. The chain has TRBV19 and TRBJ2-6; D is unresolved. The CDR3 contains 16 residues. The germline V gene has CDR1 LNHDA and CDR2 SQIVND (reference sequence). Trimming cost V 3 bases and J 0 bases, with 9 bases left between them.

The DNA of the CDR3 is TGTGCCAGCAGCGCGACCCAAGGGTTCATAAATTCACCCCTCCACTTT. Translation: CASSATQGFINSPLHF. The chain links TRBV9 to TRBJ1-6; the D is unclear. The CDR3 contains 16 residues. Germline V gives CDR1 SGDLS, CDR2 YYNGEE. V lost 3 bases to trimming and J lost 7 bases, with 17 bases between them.

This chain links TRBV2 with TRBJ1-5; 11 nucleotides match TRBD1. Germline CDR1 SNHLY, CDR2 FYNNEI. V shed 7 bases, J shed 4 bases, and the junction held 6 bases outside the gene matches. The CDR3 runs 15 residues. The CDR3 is CASNSGQGANQPQHF. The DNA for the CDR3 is TGTGCCAGCAACTCTGGACAGGGGGCTAATCAGCCCCAGCATTTT.

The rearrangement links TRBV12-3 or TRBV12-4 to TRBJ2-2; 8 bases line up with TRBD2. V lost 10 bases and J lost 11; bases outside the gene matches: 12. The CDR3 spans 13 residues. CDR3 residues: CAISGTSGNELFF. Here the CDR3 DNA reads TGTGCCATCTCCGGGACTAGTGGCAATGAGCTGTTTTTT.

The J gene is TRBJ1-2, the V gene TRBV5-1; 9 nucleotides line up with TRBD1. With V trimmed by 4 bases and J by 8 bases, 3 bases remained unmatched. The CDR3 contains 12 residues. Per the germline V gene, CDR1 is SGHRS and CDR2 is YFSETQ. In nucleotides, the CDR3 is TGCGCCAGCAGCATACAGGGGGCAGGCTACACCTTC. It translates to CASSIQGAGYTF.

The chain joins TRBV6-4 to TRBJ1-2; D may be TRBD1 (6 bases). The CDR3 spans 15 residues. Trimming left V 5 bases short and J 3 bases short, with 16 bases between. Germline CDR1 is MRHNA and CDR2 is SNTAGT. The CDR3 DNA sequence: TGTGCCAGCAGTCCAGCGTGGGGGGCGGACTATGGCTACACCTTC. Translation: CASSPAWGADYGYTF.

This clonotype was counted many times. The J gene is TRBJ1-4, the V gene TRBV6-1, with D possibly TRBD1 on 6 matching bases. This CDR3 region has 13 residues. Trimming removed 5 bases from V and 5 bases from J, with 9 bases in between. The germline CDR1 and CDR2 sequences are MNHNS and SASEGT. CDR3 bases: TGTGCCAGCAGTCGACAGGTGAATGAAAAACTGTTTTTT. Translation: CASSRQVNEKLFF.

The CDR3 bases are TGTGCCATCCGTATCGGGCGGGGGGGGTTCGATACGCAGTATTTT. It translates to CAIRIGRGGFDTQYF. The chain has TRBV7-2 and TRBJ2-3; 9 bases are a match to TRBD2. The CDR3 runs 15 residues. V dropped 10 bases and J dropped 6; count of bases not matched to a gene: 14. From germline, CDR1 is SGHTA and CDR2 FQGNSA.

The CDR3 bases are TGTGCCAGCAGCTTAGCGCCGGCGAACACTGAAGCTTTCTTT. Residues: CASSLAPANTEAFF. The chain couples TRBV7-6 to TRBJ1-1; D remains unclear. The CDR3 spans 14 residues. Trimming cost V 0 bases and J 1 base, with 6 bases left between them. Per the germline V gene, CDR1 is SGHVS and CDR2 is FNYEAQ.

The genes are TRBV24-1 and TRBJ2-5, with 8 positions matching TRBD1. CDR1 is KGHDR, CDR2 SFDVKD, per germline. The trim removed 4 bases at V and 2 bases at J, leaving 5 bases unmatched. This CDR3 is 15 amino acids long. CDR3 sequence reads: CATSDPGQGQETQYF. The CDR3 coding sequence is TGTGCCACCAGTGACCCCGGACAGGGACAAGAGACCCAGTACTTC.

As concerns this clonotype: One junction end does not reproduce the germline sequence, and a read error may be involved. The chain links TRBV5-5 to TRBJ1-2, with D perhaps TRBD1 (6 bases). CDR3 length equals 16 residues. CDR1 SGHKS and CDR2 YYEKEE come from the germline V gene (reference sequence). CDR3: CASSPSFTGLGYGYTF. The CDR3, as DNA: TGCGCCAGCAGCCCGAGCTTTACAGGGTTGGGCTATGGCTACACCTTC.

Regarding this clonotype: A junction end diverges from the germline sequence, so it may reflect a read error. The CDR3: CASSPGTGPSYNEQSF. CDR3 DNA sequence: TGTGCCAGCAGCCCAGGGACAGGGCCCTCCTACAATGAGCAGTCCTTC. The chain is built from TRBV29-1 and TRBJ2-1; 9 bases are a match to TRBD1. The CDR3 is made up of 16 amino acids. Germline loops: CDR1 SQVTM, CDR2 ANQGSEA.

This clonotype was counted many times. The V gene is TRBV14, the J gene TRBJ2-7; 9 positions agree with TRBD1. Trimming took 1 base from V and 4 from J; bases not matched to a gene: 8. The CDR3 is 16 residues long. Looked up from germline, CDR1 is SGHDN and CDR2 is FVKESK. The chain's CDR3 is CASSQASGTGRYEQYF. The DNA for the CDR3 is TGTGCCAGCAGCCAAGCCTCCGGGACAGGGAGATACGAGCAGTACTTC.

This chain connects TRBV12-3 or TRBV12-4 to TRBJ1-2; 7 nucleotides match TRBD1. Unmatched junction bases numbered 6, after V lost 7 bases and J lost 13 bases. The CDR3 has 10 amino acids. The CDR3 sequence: CASIRQGLTF. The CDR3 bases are TGTGCCAGCATCCGACAGGGACTCACCTTC.

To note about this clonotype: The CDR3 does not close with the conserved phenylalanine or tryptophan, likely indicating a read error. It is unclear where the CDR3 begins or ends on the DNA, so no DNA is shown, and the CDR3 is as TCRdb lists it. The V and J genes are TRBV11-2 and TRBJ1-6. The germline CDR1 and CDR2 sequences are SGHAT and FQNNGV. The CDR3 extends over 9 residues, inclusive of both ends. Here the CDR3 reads CASSSFLTT.

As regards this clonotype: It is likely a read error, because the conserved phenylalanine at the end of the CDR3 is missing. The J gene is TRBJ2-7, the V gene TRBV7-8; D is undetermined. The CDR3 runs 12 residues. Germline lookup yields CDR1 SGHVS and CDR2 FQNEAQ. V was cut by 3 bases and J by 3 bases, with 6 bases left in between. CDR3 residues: CASSFSFYEQYL. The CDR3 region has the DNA TGTGCCAGCAGCTTTAGCTTCTACGAGCAGTACTTA.